This T cell receptor beta chain is from a study of CD8 T cells in ankylosing spondylitis. There are a few counts of this clonotype. The antigen is undetermined. Study-wide results and caveats: In ankylosing spondylitis patients, matched synovial fluid reportedly showed significant enrichment of disease-linked clones. A TCR beta motif made of fewer than ten highly homologous variants seemed typical of ankylosing spondylitis blood.

The TCR beta libraries were generated through quantitative 5'-RACE incorporating molecular barcodes. TCRdb re-derived calls from the 5' RACE reads in MiXCR, one entry per CDR3 protein. Here the sample spans fewer than 400,000 distinct CDR3 sequences, approximately 8% being singletons. This CDR3 contains 13 residues. CDR1 is SEHNR, CDR2 FQNEAQ, per germline (reference sequence). Germline trimming cut 5 bases from V and 9 bases from J; bases unmatched to any gene: 7. This sequence was found in a male donor with ankylosing spondylitis. The source material was blood, either unsorted or a sorted T cell fraction (not recorded which). This chain connects TRBV7-9 to TRBJ2-4, with 7 bases aligning to TRBD2. CDR3 in amino acids: CASSVGGGGIQYF. Written as DNA, the CDR3 is TGTGCCAGCAGCGTTGGGGGGGGTGGCATTCAGTACTTC.